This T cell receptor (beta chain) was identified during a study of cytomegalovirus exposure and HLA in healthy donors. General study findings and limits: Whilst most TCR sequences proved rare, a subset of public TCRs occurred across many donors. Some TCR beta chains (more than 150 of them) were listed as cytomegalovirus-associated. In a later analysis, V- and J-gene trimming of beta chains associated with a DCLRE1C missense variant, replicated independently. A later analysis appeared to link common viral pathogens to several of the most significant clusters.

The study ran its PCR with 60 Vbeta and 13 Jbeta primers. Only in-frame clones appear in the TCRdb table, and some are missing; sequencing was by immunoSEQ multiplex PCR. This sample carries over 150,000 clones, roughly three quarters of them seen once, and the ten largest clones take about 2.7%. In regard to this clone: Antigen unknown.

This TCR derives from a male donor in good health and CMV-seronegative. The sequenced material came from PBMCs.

This CDR3 reads CAWSPGQGEQPQHF. The CDR3 coding sequence is TGTGCCTGGAGCCCGGGACAGGGCGAACAGCCCCAGCATTTT. The rearrangement joins TRBV30 to TRBJ1-5, with TRBD1 matching over 9 bases. Germline values: CDR1 GTSNPN, CDR2 SVGIG (reference sequence). The length of the CDR3 is 14 residues. V dropped 3 bases and J dropped 7; count of bases not matched to a gene: 7.